This T cell receptor beta chain was recovered during a study of shared clonotypes between healthy human individuals. Germline V gene lookup returns CDR1 SGHVS and CDR2 FQNEAQ. The CDR3 spans 16 residues. The ends were cut back, 0 bases at V and 6 bases at J, with 18 bases in the middle. Under the authors' procedure: ImmunoSEQ sequences covered only the junction and lacked quality scores; filtering therefore differed. Sequencing used immunoSEQ multiplex PCR; TCRdb keeps in-frame clones, though not all of them. V and J calls and clone size follow that table, whereas D and trimming were derived from the DNA. The sample includes millions of clones, 85% to 95% of them seen just once.

This TCR was sampled from a man aged 18 to 35 in good health. Sequenced input: naive CD4+ T cells sorted from blood. Subset noted: CD45RA+ positively selected. This chain connects TRBV7-8 to TRBJ2-7; possibly TRBD1 for D (5 bases). Written as DNA, the CDR3 is TGTGCCAGCAGCTTAGCGATAAAGGGGTCGTTCGGCGAGCAGTACTTC. Protein sequence: CASSLAIKGSFGEQYF.